This note documents a single T cell receptor beta chain sequence. This clonotype showed up just a few times. This receptor's antigen is unknown. No much larger clone exists at a distance of one base, and base qualities are not known. This sample stems from a study of human T cells and chemical hapten exposure (dated by TCRdb to the early 2020s). The study in broad terms: For sensitization, 2% DPC in acetone was applied to a 2 cm by 2 cm area of upper inner arm skin. Weekly therapeutic DPC doses were additionally applied to the scalp of patients throughout the approximately 24-week study period. Patch testing was done on the upper back using Finn chambers containing 0.01% DPC, and results were scored after 6 days according to International Contact Dermatitis Research Group standards. Most of the patients in the cohort were female, and the cohort covered alopecia areata with under or over 50% scalp involvement, alopecia totalis and alopecia universalis. The libraries were sequenced as a pool, and the TCR yield per sample differed mostly because of small variations in library volumes within the pool. Peripheral blood TCR repertoire changes were tracked in vivo in alopecia patients during primary and secondary sensitization to the hapten diphenylcyclopropenone (DPC). Blood samples were taken from patients before sensitization (week 0) and then at 2, 6 and about 24 weeks after DPC sensitization. Under 30 alopecia patients gave blood for TCR sequencing at one to four time points (pre-sensitization, 2, 6 and 24 weeks).

Results and caveats for the whole study, not just this receptor: Expanded TCRs formed significantly more large CDR3 similarity clusters than pre-sensitization or healthy control sets, consistent with antigen-driven responses. DPC sensitization did not change the number of TCRs with a frequency above 1 in 1000, and there was no evidence of changes in global repertoire structure. Patch test score correlated positively with the number of PT1 expanded TCRs, reaching significance at thresholds 8, 16 and 32 but not at 4. Repeated subsampling changed both the strength of the expansion versus patch-test correlation and the threshold at which that correlation became significant. Because every patient had alopecia, a presumed autoimmune disease, the patients' immune response might differ from that of healthy individuals.

The CDR3 has 16 amino acids, counting the end cysteine and phenylalanine. Only the CDR3 region is kept as DNA, spanning 48 bases read in frame from base 1. CDR1 and CDR2 are read off the germline V gene as SGHTA and FQGNSA. Germline trimming amounts to 2 bases on V and 0 bases on J, with 4 as the count of junction bases outside the gene matches. The library was prepared using RACE. For sequencing, a NextSeq 500 was employed. During library preparation, unique molecular identifiers were attached to individual cDNA molecules so that TCRs could be counted in a quantitative, reproducible way. For every blood RNA sample, sequencing covered both the TCR alpha and TCR beta chains. As for the authors' bioinformatics: Samples had a median of around 92,000 TCRs, with a range from roughly 23,224 to 750,000. V, J and CDR3 annotation of the TCR reads was performed with the Decombinator software suite. For the PS versus PT1 abundance plots, all samples were subsampled to the same number of TCRs (28,000). TCRs were defined as expanded if absent before sensitization and observed at least eight times at the 2-week time point. Starting from the raw public reads, TCRdb applied fastp trimming at Q25, assembled clones with MiXCR and retained in-frame beta chains. Every distinct CDR3 protein forms one entry, paired with its most common genes and DNA. The V and J calls were not made by the authors but by TCRdb's processing. This sample holds fewer than 300,000 distinct CDR3 sequences; about 9.4% were observed only once. The ten largest clones capture less than 3% of the sample.

The time point label, read with the paper, signifies: pre-sensitization, week 0. What this sample's treatment or condition label stands for: therapeutic diphenylcyclopropenone sensitization with weekly scalp DPC. At each patch-test visit, blood was drawn before the patch test was applied. To be eligible, patients had to be aged 18 to 70, diagnosed with alopecia and judged suitable for DPC therapy, while pregnant patients were excluded. Unfractionated whole blood was collected in Tempus Blood RNA tubes, and total RNA was extracted from that blood. The origin of this receptor is a woman aged 40 to 49 with alopecia areata. Some clones in this sample may be carry-over from other donors' samples. The sample was whole blood, taken in connection with sensitization to the hapten diphenylcyclopropenone (DPC). The receptor chain draws on TRBV7-2 and TRBJ1-3, with TRBD1 identical over 7 junction bases. The CDR3 reads as follows: CASSLQQGISGNTIYF. The nucleotide sequence is given as TGTGCCAGCAGCTTACAACAGGGGATCTCTGGAAACACCATATATTTT. With the portions outside the CDR3 filled from the reference TRBV7-2 and TRBJ1-3 genes, the complete variable region becomes GAGVSQSPSNKVTEKGKDVELRCDPISGHTALYWYRQSLGQGLEFLIYFQGNSAPDKSGLPSDRFSAERTGGSVSTLTIQRTQQEDSAVYLCASSLQQGISGNTIYFGEGSWLTVV.